Listed here are 28 T cell receptor beta chains from one sample, sequenced in a study of T cells in Graves' hyperthyroidism and ophthalmopathy. The investigators amplified TCR beta CDR3 regions from RNA transcripts. In the first-round RT-PCR of the TCR CDR3, the HTBI primer set was used. Each CDR3 protein is one row after TCRdb ran MiXCR on the multiplex PCR reads. The sample yields fewer than 550,000 distinct CDR3 sequences, approximately 24% seen once. Sequencing was carried out using blood. These receptors all come from a woman aged 30 to 39 with Graves' ophthalmopathy.

Note on this clonotype: One junction end disagrees with the germline gene, perhaps due to a read error. V and J are TRBV6-1 and TRBJ2-7; TRBD1 aligns across 7 bases. Germline V gene sequence: CDR1 MNHNS, CDR2 SASEGT. The CDR3 loop spans 13 amino acids. This CDR3 reads CASRSPTGTETFF. CDR3 DNA sequence: TGTGCCAGCAGGTCTCCAACCGGGACAGAGACCTTCTTC.

This clonotype turned up a few times. The gene calls are TRBV6-1 and TRBJ1-1; D possibly corresponds to TRBD1 (5 bases). CDR1 is MNHNS and CDR2 is SASEGT in the germline V gene. The CDR3 has 14 residues. The V gene lost 5 bases and the J gene lost 5 bases, with 15 bases spanning the gap. This chain's CDR3 is CASSTIGRGTEAFF. CDR3 sequence (DNA): TGTGCCAGCAGTACAATAGGGAGGGGAACTGAAGCTTTCTTT.

The V call is TRBV9, the J call TRBJ2-5, with TRBD1 identical over 8 bases. The length of the CDR3 is 15 residues. Trimming removed 3 bases from V and 2 bases from J; junction bases left unmatched: 6. CDR1 and CDR2 from the germline V gene are SGDLS and YYNGEE. This CDR3 reads CASSGRQGRQETQYF. CDR3 nucleotide sequence: TGTGCCAGCAGCGGAAGACAGGGGAGGCAAGAGACCCAGTACTTC.

This clonotype was seen only a few times. The chain uses TRBV27 and TRBJ2-2, with no clear D. Trimming removed 3 bases at V and 3 bases at J, with 11 bases between. Germline CDR1 reads MNHEY; CDR2 reads SMNVEV (reference sequence). CDR3 length equals 15 residues. The chain's CDR3 is CASSLLEEDTGELFF. Written as DNA, the CDR3 is TGTGCCAGCAGTTTGTTAGAAGAGGACACCGGGGAGCTGTTTTTT.

This clonotype was recorded many times. The genes are TRBV9 and TRBJ2-5; D is undetermined. Germline values: CDR1 SGDLS, CDR2 YYNGEE. The CDR3 runs to 14 residues. V lost 3 bases, J lost 0 bases, and 9 bases lay in between. CDR3 coding DNA: TGTGCCAGCAGCGCCGACGTTTACCAAGAGACCCAGTACTTC. Translation: CASSADVYQETQYF.

The V gene is TRBV20-1, the J gene TRBJ1-1; tentative D call: TRBD1 (5 bases). Germline loops: CDR1 DFQATT, CDR2 SNEGSKA (reference sequence). With 6 bases removed from V and 2 bases from J, the gap between germline ends came to 13 bases. The CDR3 is made up of 13 amino acids. In DNA form, the CDR3 reads TGCAGTGCGACTCCGACAGTTAACACTGAAGCTTTCTTT. Amino acids: CSATPTVNTEAFF.

This chain joins TRBV6-1 and TRBJ2-5; TRBD1 is a possible D gene (6 bases). CDR3 size: 15 residues. The germline CDR1 and CDR2 sequences are MNHNS and SASEGT. The V end lost 2 bases, the J end lost 5 bases, and 15 bases lay between the germline ends. The CDR3 DNA reads as TGTGCCAGCAGTGAAAAGAGGGGGTCTGGGGAGACCCAGTACTTC. The encoded protein is CASSEKRGSGETQYF.

The sample holds many counts of this clonotype. This rearrangement joins TRBV6-1 to TRBJ2-7; the D gene is possibly TRBD2 (6 bases). In germline, CDR1 is MNHNS, CDR2 SASEGT. V shed 8 bases and J shed 7 bases, with 18 bases lying between them. The CDR3 covers 13 residues. The CDR3: CASSGGPRGEQYF. The CDR3 region has the DNA TGTGCCAGCTCCGGGGGACCCCGAGGGGAGCAGTACTTC.

The chain joins TRBV4-2 to TRBJ1-3, with D perhaps TRBD1 (5 bases). The germline V gene encodes CDR1 LGHNA and CDR2 YNFKEQ. Trimming cost V 0 bases and J 4 bases, with 16 bases left between them. The CDR3 loop spans 17 amino acids. CDR3 DNA: TGTGCCAGCAGCCAAGATGGGCGGGGGGGATCCGGAAACACCATATATTTT. Translation: CASSQDGRGGSGNTIYF.

This clonotype has just one count. The V call is TRBV10-2, the J call TRBJ2-2; no reliable D call. The germline CDR1 and CDR2 sequences are WSHSY and SAAADI. The CDR3 extends over 13 amino acids. V was clipped by 0 bases and J by 7 bases, with 6 bases between them. CDR3 residues: CASSESASGELFF. CDR3 nucleotide sequence: TGCGCCAGCAGTGAGTCTGCTAGCGGGGAGCTGTTTTTT.

The V call is TRBV12-3 or TRBV12-4, the J call TRBJ2-7; D is undetermined. The V end was cut by 4 bases, the J end by 6 bases, with 13 bases between. This CDR3 has 13 residues. The CDR3 coding sequence is TGTGCCAGCAGTTCGTTGGTTGGCTCCGAGCAGTACTTC. It yields the protein CASSSLVGSEQYF.

There are many counts of this clonotype. This rearrangement joins TRBV6-2 or TRBV6-3 to TRBJ1-2; D unresolved. Deletions cut 0 bases from V and 4 bases from J, with 9 bases between. Germline-derived CDR1 and CDR2 are MNHEY and SVGEGT. This CDR3 has 14 amino acids. The CDR3 bases are TGTGCCAGCAGTTACTCGGCAGCGACCTATGGCTACACCTTC. It codes for CASSYSAATYGYTF.

There are many counts of this clonotype. The V and J genes are TRBV5-6 and TRBJ2-7; 8 nucleotides line up with TRBD1. The CDR3 runs to 15 residues. CDR1 is SGHDT, CDR2 YYEEEE, per germline. The V segment lost 5 bases and the J segment 7 bases; nucleotides outside the gene matches: 14. This CDR3 reads CASRKAATGAWEQYF. The CDR3 DNA reads as TGTGCCAGCAGGAAAGCCGCGACAGGGGCGTGGGAGCAGTACTTC.

This chain joins TRBV10-3 and TRBJ1-1; TRBD1 might be the D (6 bases). The germline gives CDR1 ENHRY, CDR2 SYGVKD. This CDR3 comprises 13 residues. Trimming left V 3 bases short and J 2 bases short, with 7 bases between. This chain's CDR3 is CAISDGTNTEAFF. CDR3 nucleotide sequence: TGTGCCATCAGTGATGGGACAAACACTGAAGCTTTCTTT.

The rearrangement uses TRBV20-1 and TRBJ1-5, with a weak D call TRBD1 (5 bases). CDR3 length: 14 amino acids. Per the germline V gene, CDR1 is DFQATT and CDR2 is SNEGSKA (reference sequence). Trimming took 6 bases from V and 0 from J, leaving 12 bases between them. CDR3 bases: TGCAGTGCCACTAGCGGGGCTAGCAATCAGCCCCAGCATTTT. Translation: CSATSGASNQPQHF.

This clonotype has ten or more counts. The V and J genes are TRBV27 and TRBJ2-6; 8 bases agree with TRBD1. The V gene end was trimmed by 4 bases and the J gene end by 2 bases; junction bases not matched to a gene: 7. Germline CDR1 is MNHEY and CDR2 is SMNVEV (reference sequence). This CDR3 comprises 17 residues. In nucleotides, the CDR3 is TGTGCCAGCAGTTCAACAGGGGGGATAGCTGGGGCCAACGTCCTGACTTTC. Its translation is CASSSTGGIAGANVLTF.

This clonotype was seen many times. V gene TRBV20-1 combines with J gene TRBJ1-1, with 9 bases that match TRBD1. This CDR3 spans 17 amino acids. The junction had 10 bases not matched to a gene; V was cut back by 2 bases and J by 0 bases. Germline V gene sequence: CDR1 DFQATT, CDR2 SNEGSKA (reference sequence). The CDR3 here is CSARRGTGRLMNTEAFF. As DNA, the CDR3 is TGCAGTGCTAGAAGGGGGACAGGGAGGTTGATGAACACTGAAGCTTTCTTT.

This clonotype was counted at least ten times. DNA of the CDR3: TGTGCCAGCAGTGAGAGATTAGGGAGCACTGAAGCTTTCTTT. This encodes CASSERLGSTEAFF. V is TRBV25-1 and J is TRBJ1-1; no clear D gene. Germline-derived CDR1 and CDR2 are MGHDK and SYGVNS. The V and J ends lost 3 bases and 4 bases respectively, with 12 bases between them. The CDR3 loop spans 14 amino acids.

This clonotype has at least ten counts. J is TRBJ1-1 and V is TRBV20-1; D is unclear. CDR1 and CDR2 from the germline V gene are DFQATT and SNEGSKA (reference sequence). This CDR3 is 15 amino acids long. Trimming took 0 bases from V and 6 from J, leaving 17 bases between them. CDR3 region: CSARESAQGNAEAFF. Written as DNA, the CDR3 is TGCAGTGCTAGAGAATCTGCCCAAGGAAACGCTGAAGCTTTCTTT.

This clonotype was counted once. J is TRBJ1-1 and V is TRBV28; D not certain. The CDR3 contains 13 residues. V was trimmed by 7 bases and J by 0 bases, leaving 9 bases between them. Looked up from germline, CDR1 is MDHEN and CDR2 is SYDVKM. CDR3 nucleotides: TGTGCCAGCATCGGGGTGATGAACACTGAAGCTTTCTTT. This translates into CASIGVMNTEAFF.

The chain links TRBV3-1 to TRBJ1-2; 8 bases fit TRBD1. CDR1 is LGHDT and CDR2 is YNNKEL in the germline V gene (reference sequence). CDR3 length: 14 residues. Losses at the gene ends were 3 bases for V and 7 bases for J; bases not matched to a gene: 7. The CDR3 here is CASSHTDRDVGYTF. CDR3 bases: TGTGCCAGCAGCCATACGGACAGGGATGTTGGCTACACCTTC.

This clonotype was found many times. The chain couples TRBV27 to TRBJ1-2, with TRBD1 matching 7 bases. Looked up from germline, CDR1 is MNHEY and CDR2 is SMNVEV (reference sequence). The CDR3 is 16 amino acids. The ends lost 4 bases at V and 4 bases at J; junction bases unmatched: 12. CDR3 bases: TGTGCCAGCAGTTCAAGACAGGGCACATACGGCTATGGCTACACCTTC. It is translated as CASSSRQGTYGYGYTF.

This chain uses TRBV13 with TRBJ1-5; D gene ambiguous. Germline values: CDR1 PRHDT, CDR2 FYEKMQ (reference sequence). V lost 1 base, J lost 5 bases, and 21 bases lay in between. The CDR3 spans 18 residues. The CDR3 DNA sequence: TGTGCCAGCAGCTTAGAATCCCCGATGCCAGGAGACGATCAGCCCCAGCATTTT. Protein product: CASSLESPMPGDDQPQHF.

Many counts were recorded for this clonotype. V usage is TRBV6-1 and J usage is TRBJ1-2; D gene ambiguous. The germline V and J ends were trimmed by 4 bases and 2 bases, with 11 bases remaining between them. Germline V gives CDR1 MNHNS, CDR2 SASEGT. This CDR3 spans 14 amino acids. CDR3 in amino acids: CASSGIVGNYGYTF. The DNA for the CDR3 is TGTGCCAGCAGTGGGATTGTGGGGAACTATGGCTACACCTTC.

This clonotype was counted many times. V usage is TRBV12-3 or TRBV12-4 and J usage is TRBJ1-5; possible D gene TRBD1, 5 bases. V was trimmed by 3 bases and J by 7 bases, leaving 10 bases between them. The CDR3 consists of 13 residues. CDR3 amino acids: CASSFREEQPQHF. CDR3 nucleotides: TGTGCCAGCAGTTTCAGGGAAGAACAGCCCCAGCATTTT.

This clonotype showed up many times. This rearrangement joins TRBV28 to TRBJ2-2; TRBD1 matches 8 bases. CDR1 is MDHEN, CDR2 SYDVKM, per germline. The CDR3 length is 15 residues. V lost 3 bases and J lost 5; bases outside the gene matches: 5. The CDR3 spells CASSFSDRVTGELFF. CDR3 DNA: TGTGCCAGCAGTTTCTCGGACAGGGTGACCGGGGAGCTGTTTTTT.

This clonotype was detected only a few times. Germline and junction disagree at one end, which may indicate a read error. V is TRBV6-1 and J is TRBJ1-1; D unresolved. This CDR3 spans 13 amino acids. The germline gives CDR1 MNHNS, CDR2 SASEGT. This chain's CDR3 is CASSGGMNIEAFF. CDR3 DNA sequence: TGTGCCAGCAGTGGAGGCATGAACATTGAAGCTTTCTTT.

This clonotype was found many times. This chain links TRBV29-1 with TRBJ1-2; D not resolved. Trimming stripped 7 bases from V and 6 bases from J, with 24 bases between. The CDR3 is 15 amino acids. CDR1 and CDR2 from the germline V gene are SQVTM and ANQGSEA. The CDR3 nucleotides are TGCAGCGCGATTTCCTCTGGAAGAGGTTGGGATGGCTACACCTTC. It encodes CSAISSGRGWDGYTF.